This is a list of T cell receptor beta chains from one sample in a study of graft-versus-host responses after intestinal transplantation. Repertoires were generated with immunoSEQ multiplex PCR, while TCRdb's copy carries only in-frame clones and drops some. This table holds 15,000 to 17,000 clones, 70% to 75% found once. Sequenced material: ileum tissue, taken 14 days after transplant. These TCRs come from a human patient who received an intestinal transplant, so some T cells may come from the graft donor. Each CDR3 is given with its conserved first and last residue. A D gene is named only where the DNA matches it firmly. The size field is filled for only some rows; it gives once, few, many or a size class.

J gene: TRBJ2-1
D gene: -
V gene: TRBV11-1
clone size: -
CDR3 DNA: TGTGCCAGCAGCTTAGGCGGTTACTCCTACAATGAGCAGTTCTTC
CDR3 protein: CASSLGGYSYNEQFF

J gene: TRBJ2-7
D gene: -
V gene: TRBV19
clone size: -
CDR3 DNA: TGTGCCAGTAGTATCGGGACCCTAGGGCAGTACTTC
CDR3 protein: CASSIGTLGQYF

J gene: TRBJ2-3
D gene: -
V gene: TRBV11-3
clone size: once
CDR3 DNA: TGTGCCAGCAGCTTAGATCAGAGCGGCACAGATACGCAGTATTTT
CDR3 protein: CASSLDQSGTDTQYF

J gene: TRBJ1-1
D gene: -
V gene: TRBV30
clone size: few
CDR3 DNA: TGTGCCTGGAGTCTCCAGGCGAACACTGAAGCTTTCTTT
CDR3 protein: CAWSLQANTEAFF

J gene: TRBJ2-3
D gene: -
V gene: TRBV21-1
clone size: -
CDR3 DNA: TGTGCCAGCAGCAAAAGAGGACAGGGGTGGGATACGCAGTATTTT
CDR3 protein: CASSKRGQGWDTQYF

J gene: TRBJ2-7
D gene: TRBD2
V gene: TRBV7-3
clone size: -
CDR3 DNA: TGTGCCAGCAGCCTACTAGCGGGACCGACCTACGAGCAGTACTTC
CDR3 protein: CASSLLAGPTYEQYF

J gene: TRBJ1-1
D gene: -
V gene: TRBV14
clone size: -
CDR3 DNA: TGTGCCAGCAGCCAATTATACGGAGATTACACTGAAGCTTTCTTT
CDR3 protein: CASSQLYGDYTEAFF

J gene: TRBJ2-5
D gene: TRBD1
V gene: TRBV2
clone size: -
CDR3 DNA: TGTGCCAGCAGTAAGGGACAGATCCAAGAGACCCAGTACTTC
CDR3 protein: CASSKGQIQETQYF

J gene: TRBJ1-1
D gene: -
V gene: TRBV27
clone size: -
CDR3 DNA: TGTGCCAGCAGTTTATTTGGCAGTGGGCATGAAGCTTTCTTT
CDR3 protein: CASSLFGSGHEAFF

J gene: TRBJ1-1
D gene: TRBD1
V gene: TRBV7-9
clone size: once
CDR3 DNA: TGTGCCAGCAGCTCGGGACAGGGTAGGAACACTGAAGCTTTCTTT
CDR3 protein: CASSSGQGRNTEAFF

J gene: TRBJ2-7
D gene: -
V gene: TRBV13
clone size: -
CDR3 DNA: TGTGCCAGCACCCCGCCCTCCTCCTACGAGCAGTACTTC
CDR3 protein: CASTPPSSYEQYF

J gene: TRBJ1-4
D gene: TRBD1
V gene: TRBV15
clone size: -
CDR3 DNA: TGTGCCACCAGCAGGGGACAGGGTAATGAAAAACTGTTTTTT
CDR3 protein: CATSRGQGNEKLFF

J gene: TRBJ2-3
D gene: -
V gene: TRBV5-5
clone size: -
CDR3 DNA: TGTGCCAGCAGCCGGGGGACGCTTAGCACAGATACGCAGTATTTT
CDR3 protein: CASSRGTLSTDTQYF

J gene: TRBJ1-1
D gene: TRBD1
V gene: TRBV10-3
clone size: once
CDR3 DNA: TGTGCCAGCTACAGGGGAGGGAACACTGAAGCTTTCTTT
CDR3 protein: CASYRGGNTEAFF

J gene: TRBJ2-1
D gene: -
V gene: TRBV30
clone size: -
CDR3 DNA: TGTGCCTGGAGTATAGCGAGCTCCTACAATGAGCAGTTCTTC
CDR3 protein: CAWSIASSYNEQFF

J gene: TRBJ1-5
D gene: -
V gene: TRBV30
clone size: few
CDR3 DNA: TGTGCCTGGAGTGTACAGGGCAATCAGCCCCAGCATTTT
CDR3 protein: CAWSVQGNQPQHF

J gene: TRBJ2-2
D gene: -
V gene: TRBV5-6
clone size: -
CDR3 DNA: TGTGCCAGCAGCTTGATCACCGGGGAGCTGTTTTTT
CDR3 protein: CASSLITGELFF

J gene: TRBJ2-1
D gene: TRBD1
V gene: TRBV7-2
clone size: -
CDR3 DNA: TGTGCCAGCAGCTTAACAACAGGGGTCTCCTACAATGAGCAGTTCTTC
CDR3 protein: CASSLTTGVSYNEQFF

J gene: TRBJ2-7
D gene: -
V gene: TRBV30
clone size: -
CDR3 DNA: TGTGCCTGGGCATCTATCTACGAGCAGTACTTC
CDR3 protein: CAWASIYEQYF

J gene: TRBJ1-2
D gene: -
V gene: TRBV10-1
clone size: -
CDR3 DNA: TGCGCCAGCAGTGAGTCGGGCCTTGGCTACACCTTC
CDR3 protein: CASSESGLGYTF

J gene: TRBJ2-3
D gene: -
V gene: TRBV5-8
clone size: -
CDR3 DNA: TGTGCCAGCAGCTTGCCAAGAGGCACAGATACGCAGTATTTT
CDR3 protein: CASSLPRGTDTQYF

J gene: TRBJ1-1
D gene: -
V gene: TRBV18
clone size: few
CDR3 DNA: TGTGCCAGCTCACCACAGGACGGAATTAGGGCAGCTTTCTTT
CDR3 protein: CASSPQDGIRAAFF

J gene: TRBJ1-2
D gene: -
V gene: TRBV9
clone size: -
CDR3 DNA: TGTGCCAGCAGCCGGGACGGGAACTATGGCTACACCTTC
CDR3 protein: CASSRDGNYGYTF

J gene: TRBJ2-1
D gene: -
V gene: TRBV7-3
clone size: -
CDR3 DNA: TGTGCCAGCAGCTTTGGTAATCAAAACAATGAGCAGTTCTTC
CDR3 protein: CASSFGNQNNEQFF

J gene: TRBJ1-1
D gene: -
V gene: TRBV5-6
clone size: -
CDR3 DNA: TGTGCCAGCAGCTTTGGGGGGGCGACTGAAGCTTTCTTT
CDR3 protein: CASSFGGATEAFF